This T cell receptor (beta chain) was profiled in a study of cytomegalovirus exposure and HLA in healthy donors (dated by TCRdb to about 2017). Context from the whole study: An earlier analysis of roughly 630 of the donors reported 250 to 350 Gb of sequence data and some 100 million unique TCR beta sequences from 190 million or so T cells. An earlier analysis of 450 to 750 of the donors used high-throughput TCR beta sequencing to judge whether each TCR beta V gene segment behaved as functional or pseudogenic. High-throughput TCR immunosequencing, statistical association of individual TCRs with disease status, and machine learning were combined to predict cytomegalovirus infection status. The study was designed to test whether signatures of past pathogen exposure could be identified by cataloging public T cell receptors. The number of donors typed differed by locus, with 629-630 for A, B, C, DRB1 and DQB1, around 520 for DQA1, over 600 for DPA1, and 450 to 480 for DPB1. Rather than using new phenotypic data, the later analysis identified candidate immune exposures from TCR beta sequences and from how often those sequences occurred across donors. A later genetic analysis took genome-wide SNP genotypes for about 55% of the roughly 670 donors and used that subset as a discovery cohort. An early release that covered fewer than 750 HLA-typed donors contained approximately 300 gigabases of sequencing data and 85 million to 100 million unique TCR sequences. Donor age, sex, ethnicity and CMV serostatus were compiled together with the repertoire data. Across approximately 400 genotyped donors of the cohort, an average of about 220,000 unique TCR beta nucleotide sequences per donor were sequenced, and roughly a sixth of those sequences were non-productive. Four or five DR-DQ haplotypes were handled as single units for association and clustering, since linkage in the cohort was strong. Every repertoire in the discovery cohort had been generated on one and the same sequencing platform. Class I and class II HLA loci were covered by the typing at four-digit resolution. A later analysis re-analyzed previously published TCR beta repertoires from several hundred donors and added high-resolution HLA genotyping to study TCR occurrence patterns. The genetic ancestry cluster associated with self-reported Caucasian donors included around 76% of the roughly 390 genotyped donors. The T cell repertoires of under 750 subjects were profiled by immunosequencing and related to cytomegalovirus serostatus. Along with the approximately 700-subject first cohort, a separate validation cohort of 120 different subjects was used. Broader findings and caveats from the paper: The study listed 170 or so TCR beta chains as associated with cytomegalovirus. In a later genetic analysis, fewer N-insertions in productive TCRs were reported among donors in an Asian-associated ancestry cluster than the roughly 700-donor mean. In both the original and validation cohorts, the classifier was reported to diagnose cytomegalovirus status with high specificity and sensitivity. In a later analysis, the rate of TCR association differed among HLA loci, with DRB1 alleles having the most associated TCRs and HLA-C alleles having the fewest. An earlier analysis of some 590 of the donors showed that most TCR beta V segments appeared in productive rearrangements either about 87% or about 30% of the time, which broadly matched IMGT annotations. For the cohort, immune exposure information was limited to CMV serostatus. Roughly uniform sequencing depth across donors was assumed in presence/absence analyses, although this assumption may not hold. Because counts were too low, more than 15 rarely observed V segments, including chromosome 9 orphons, were left out of the earlier analysis of approximately 580 of the donors. In vitro tests confirmed that a few of the cytomegalovirus-associated TCR beta chains recognize cytomegalovirus antigens. A group of highly shared sequence variants was considered likely to be a technical artifact of the sequencing pipeline. Because the 87-base-pair reads could not distinguish some IMGT-functional V segments, including TRBV6-2 and TRBV6-3, those segments were excluded. Several of the top co-occurrence clusters appeared to be linked to parvovirus B19, influenza, CMV and Epstein-Barr virus, according to a later analysis. Because HLA typing was missing for some donors at each locus, association tests included only the typed subset. The cohort was sequenced for TCR beta chains only, and without alpha or paired-chain data the features that could be detected were limited. It was suggested by the authors that the approach could potentially be generalized to other disease states and immunological phenotypes. A further reported finding was that TCR beta sequences accurately predicted the HLA-A and HLA-B alleles for most subjects in the first cohort. In a later genetic analysis, a missense DCLRE1C variant was associated with V-gene and J-gene trimming of TCR beta chains, and the association was replicated in an independent cohort. Across donors, most TCR sequences were observed very rarely, whereas some public TCRs were present in many individuals. Correlated functional status among segregating V segments might reflect linkage disequilibrium, but an unknown experimental factor could not be ruled out. Assigning TCR associations to individual alleles was difficult when HLA alleles, especially DR and DQ, strongly co-occurred. Specific HLA alleles were associated with over 15,000 TCR beta sequences at a false discovery rate of 0.05 in a later analysis. According to a later analysis, most CMV-associated TCR beta chains appeared to be HLA-restricted, and the HLA associations seemed to be driven largely by CMV exposure. In a later analysis, HLA-associated TCR beta chains showed more clonal expansion and lower generation probabilities than non-associated chains that were equally common.

The library was made by the immunoSEQ multiplex PCR assay. The multiplex PCR relied on a mix of 60 forward primers for TCR Vbeta segments and 13 reverse primers for TCR Jbeta segments. Amplification of the CDR3 region of rearranged TCR beta genes was performed with a multiplex PCR assay on genomic DNA. Amplified TCR beta libraries were sequenced as 87-base-pair reads on the Illumina HiSeq System. The published analysis was carried out like this. In a later analysis, tens of millions of unique TCR beta chains were counted across the 500 to 850 repertoires, and around 11 million of these chains were shared by at least two donors. To remove PCR and sequencing errors, raw reads were error-corrected and collapsed into unique sequences using a nearest-neighbor algorithm that merged closely related sequences. CDR3 sequences were aligned to IMGT reference sequences to assign V, D and J gene segments. For a sequence to be retained, a match of at least six nucleotides to both a V gene segment and a J gene segment was required. A rearrangement counted as productive if the CDR3 had no stop codons and remained in frame with V and J, and every other rearrangement counted as non-productive. Following IMGT convention, CDR3 was defined as the stretch from the second conserved V-encoded cysteine up to the conserved J-encoded phenylalanine. In an earlier analysis of more than 550 of the donors, sequences lacking an unambiguous match to a single V gene segment were excluded. In an earlier analysis of approximately 590 of the donors, V segments were called functional above 56.7% productive rearrangements and were called segregating when the between-donor standard deviation exceeded 5%. A statistical classification framework was built for diagnosing cytomegalovirus status from the catalog of TCR beta chain sequences. In a later analysis, V and J genes were assigned by comparing TCR nucleotide sequences against IMGT/GENE-DB human TR gene sequences. In a later analysis, CDR3 sequences and most-parsimonious VDJ recombination scenarios were assigned using the TCRdist pipeline. A later analysis defined each TCR beta chain by its CDR3 amino acid sequence plus V-gene family, and excluded reads lacking a unique V-gene family. To address suspected cross-contamination and a sequencing artifact, a later analysis removed approximately 590 highly shared, low-generation-probability nucleotide sequences. In a later analysis, a clonal expansion index for each public chain was calculated from normalized within-repertoire ranks of inferred template counts. Generation probabilities in a later analysis came from a VDJ recombination model fitted to out-of-frame rearrangements, and those results were checked against IGoR. Hypergeometric tests were used in a later analysis to score TCR-TCR, TCR-HLA and TCR-CMV co-occurrence, with a repertoire-size bias correction applied to the TCR pairs. False discovery rates were estimated in a later analysis by permuting HLA or CMV assignments 20 times. In a later analysis, co-occurring TCRs were grouped using DBSCAN, with TCRdist sequence similarity added in when clustering inside HLA-allele-positive subsets. Repertoires with fewer than 30,000 or more than 120,000 public chains were left out of co-occurrence clustering, as were five repertoires with anomalous nucleotide sharing. Drawn from immuneACCESS, this table holds only the in-frame rearrangements with V and J called that TCRdb kept. Clones are partly lost; checked studies trace under half to an unresolved V gene and leave the rest unexplained. Clone size and V and J calls were adopted from that table, with D and trimming inferred from the DNA. The sample table gives approximately 120,000 clones. The top ten clonotypes cover 2% to 2.5% of the sample.

The cohort comprised 710 or so healthy bone marrow donors. Cohort members were all nominally healthy when sampled, although unrecorded immune exposures were likely present. The donor was CMV seronegative and belonged to the group of 350 to 400 seronegative cohort members. A peripheral blood sample was collected from each donor, and TCR beta sequencing was performed on peripheral blood mononuclear cells. The Qiagen DNeasy Blood Extraction Kit was used to extract genomic DNA from the blood cell samples. About this clone itself: Which antigen it targets is not known.

The germline ends are 16 bases apart after V is trimmed by 1 base and J by 3 bases. The CDR3 sequence holds 17 residues, the cysteine and phenylalanine included. The kept DNA is CDR3 alone, 51 bases in frame from the first base. CDR1 SGHRS and CDR2 YFSETQ are derived from the germline V gene. This sequence uses TRBV5-1 and TRBJ2-2; TRBD1 is perhaps the D gene, given 7 matching bases. This TCR was recovered from a man aged 35 to 55 in good health and CMV-seronegative. Material: PBMCs. The sequenced DNA is TGCGCCAGCAGCTTGTTGGGTGGAGGGGGCTACACCGGGGAGCTGTTTTTT. This gives the protein CASSLLGGGGYTGELFF.